The following is a T cell receptor beta chain sequence with its context. Its antigen remains unidentified. This sample was included in a study of vaccination effects on CD4 cells after COVID-19. The protocol was immunoSEQ multiplex PCR, while the TCRdb copy is restricted to in-frame clones and leaves out a portion. The sample holds 50,000 or so clones; just under 80% are singletons and the top ten take over 5%. In the ViraFEST assay, antigen-specific CD4+ clonotypes were identified by expansion after peptide-pool stimulation. Following 10 days of culture, CD4+ T cells were isolated. Vaccine recipients lacked prior SARS-CoV-2 infection and had negative nucleocapsid antibodies. Cultures of under 2.5 million PBMC per well contained 10 IU/ml IL-2 plus 10 ug/ml peptides. The study, taken as a whole, reports: Healthy vaccinees' vaccine-induced clones included only 1 of 255 cross-reacting with common cold coronaviruses. Marked clonal contraction was seen in infection- and vaccine-induced clones late after vaccination.

V shed 5 bases, J shed 11 bases, and the junction held 10 bases outside the gene matches. The CDR3 sequence is 14 residues long. Germline assignment: CDR1 SGHNT and CDR2 YYREEE (reference sequence). Specimen: CD4+ T cells from PBMCs cultured with HCoV-OC43 spike peptides, collected before COVID-19 vaccination. The subset: HCoV-OC43 spike overlapping peptide pool stimulation. The rearrangement joins TRBV5-4 to TRBJ1-6; the match to TRBD1 covers 7 bases. The clonotype comes from a human donor who received a COVID-19 vaccine. The chain's CDR3 is CASRPGTEETPLHF. DNA of the CDR3: TGTGCCAGCAGGCCCGGGACAGAGGAAACACCCCTCCACTTT.